This TCR beta chain was documented in a study of response to subunit inactivated influenza vaccine. Overall study findings and caveats: Authors suggested that a seasonal influenza vaccination recruits few new T cells each time.

TCRdb analysed the RT-PCR reads with MiXCR anew, one entry per CDR3 protein. Here the sample spans 610,000 or so distinct CDR3 sequences, 14% being singletons. This clonotype was recorded only once. The antigen is undetermined. The CDR3 extends over 15 amino acids. V shed 1 base and J shed 2 bases, with 6 bases lying between them. In germline, CDR1 is KGHSH, CDR2 LQKENI. Sequenced material: PBMCs from blood, taken approximately 13 days after vaccination. This receptor was taken from a man in his fifties who received an inactivated influenza vaccine. This chain connects TRBV18 to TRBJ1-6; no definite D call. This chain's CDR3 is CASSPQRTYNSPLHF. CDR3 coding DNA: TGTGCCAGCTCACCACAGAGGACCTATAATTCACCCCTCCACTTT.